The present T cell receptor beta chain was sequenced within a study of blood T cell repertoires in COVID-19. Looking at the study overall: Sites in the United States, Italy and Spain provided acute and convalescent COVID-19 samples. T cells, B-cell-depleted T cells, or PBMCs supplied cDNA or gDNA.

The germline CDR1 and CDR2 sequences are SNHLY and FYNNEI. Trimming shortened V by 1 base and J by 7 bases, and 10 bases separated the two germline ends. The length of the CDR3 is 13 residues. Produced via immunoSEQ multiplex PCR; TCRdb's table is partial and in-frame only. Here the sample spans about 44,000 clones, about 90% being singletons. The chain uses TRBV2 and TRBJ1-2, with D unresolved. Sequencing input: peripheral blood. The receptor was derived from a human donor in a cohort sampled during active COVID-19. The CDR3 sequence is CASSEVGSGGYTF. CDR3 DNA sequence: TGTGCCAGCAGTGAAGTCGGGAGTGGTGGCTACACCTTC.